These T cell receptor beta chains were read from a single sample in a study of technical replicates of blood from four donors. Clones were sequenced by immunoSEQ multiplex PCR, and TCRdb holds only the in-frame ones, with some missing. The repertoire has some 94,000 clones, 90% to 97% of them found once; the top ten carry 0.35% to 0.45%. Material for sequencing was T cells isolated from PBMCs. Receptors were obtained from a human donor in good health. The CDR3 runs from the conserved cysteine through the conserved F or W. D genes are given only for firm matches. Not all rows give a size; the values are once, few, many and, for expanded clones, a class.

j_call clone_size v_call d_call cdr3_aa cdr3_nt
TRBJ2-7 NA TRBV28 TRBD2 CASSPLGSGIYEQYF TGTGCCAGCAGCCCGTTAGGTAGCGGGATTTACGAGCAGTACTTC
TRBJ2-1 NA TRBV6-5 TRBD2 CASSTRTSGINEQFF TGTGCCAGCAGTACCCGGACTAGCGGGATAAATGAGCAGTTCTTC
TRBJ2-7 NA TRBV27 NA CASSFDGNGFYEQYF TGTGCCAGCAGTTTTGACGGGAACGGCTTCTACGAGCAGTACTTC
TRBJ1-1 NA TRBV19 TRBD1 CASSAWTGGTEAFF TGTGCCAGTAGTGCTTGGACAGGGGGAACTGAAGCTTTCTTT
TRBJ2-1 NA TRBV9 TRBD2 CASSPGLAGGNEQFF TGTGCCAGCAGCCCAGGACTAGCGGGAGGTAATGAGCAGTTCTTC
TRBJ2-7 NA TRBV2 TRBD1 CASTNTGGYSYEQYF TGTGCCAGCACTAATACAGGGGGCTACTCCTACGAGCAGTACTTC
TRBJ2-1 NA TRBV18 TRBD2 CASSPIPGLATFSYNEQFF TGTGCCAGCTCACCTATCCCGGGACTAGCGACTTTCTCCTACAATGAGCAGTTCTTC
TRBJ2-1 NA TRBV4-2 NA CASSPGTHNNEQFF TGTGCCAGCAGCCCGGGGACTCACAACAATGAGCAGTTCTTC
TRBJ2-3 NA TRBV4-1 TRBD2 CASSLGLGGSTDTQYF TGCGCCAGCAGCCTTGGCTTGGGAGGGAGCACAGATACGCAGTATTTT
TRBJ2-1 NA TRBV29-1 NA CSVEEAPWGNEQFF TGCAGCGTTGAGGAGGCCCCGTGGGGCAATGAGCAGTTCTTC
TRBJ1-2 NA TRBV9 NA CASSAVGYGYTF TGTGCCAGCAGCGCCGTCGGCTATGGCTACACCTTC
TRBJ2-7 NA TRBV7-2 NA CASSLAAGALSEQYF TGTGCCAGCAGCTTAGCGGCAGGGGCCCTCTCCGAGCAGTACTTC
TRBJ1-2 NA TRBV9 TRBD1 CASSPWTGANYGYTF TGTGCCAGCAGCCCTTGGACAGGGGCTAACTATGGCTACACCTTC
TRBJ2-1 NA TRBV9 NA CASSVQGWHNEQFF TGTGCCAGCAGCGTACAGGGCTGGCACAATGAGCAGTTCTTC
TRBJ1-5 NA TRBV7-2 NA CASSQADYSNQPQHF TGTGCCAGCAGTCAGGCGGACTATAGCAATCAGCCCCAGCATTTT
TRBJ2-2 NA TRBV19 NA CASRRGTGELFF TGTGCCAGTAGGAGAGGCACCGGGGAGCTGTTTTTT
TRBJ1-2 NA TRBV2 NA CAMLTAQPSYGYTF TGTGCCATGCTTACAGCCCAACCTTCCTATGGCTACACCTTC
TRBJ1-2 few TRBV4-2 NA CASSLDTRNYGYTF TGTGCCAGCAGCCTTGACACGAGAAACTATGGCTACACCTTC
TRBJ1-5 NA TRBV27 NA CASSLSTGNQPQHF TGTGCCAGCAGTTTATCAACAGGCAATCAGCCCCAGCATTTT
TRBJ1-5 NA TRBV2 TRBD1 CASRADRGMGNQPQHF TGTGCCAGCAGGGCGGACAGGGGTATGGGCAATCAGCCCCAGCATTTT
TRBJ2-1 NA TRBV27 TRBD2 CASFSGRYNEQFF TGTGCCAGCTTTAGCGGGAGGTACAATGAGCAGTTCTTC
TRBJ2-4 NA TRBV28 NA CASSSTQGLNIQYF TGTGCCAGCAGTTCTACGCAGGGTTTAAACATTCAGTACTTC
TRBJ1-4 NA TRBV30 NA CAWSVTEKLFF TGTGCCTGGAGTGTAACAGAAAAACTGTTTTTT
TRBJ2-2 NA TRBV9 NA CASSAQFGEAPGELFF TGTGCCAGCAGCGCACAGTTCGGGGAGGCCCCCGGGGAGCTGTTTTTT
TRBJ2-7 once TRBV29-1 NA CSVESGADYEQYF TGCAGCGTTGAGTCAGGGGCTGACTACGAGCAGTACTTC
TRBJ1-1 NA TRBV7-9 NA CASSLVPGRNTEAFF TGTGCCAGCAGCTTAGTCCCGGGGAGAAACACTGAAGCTTTCTTT
TRBJ1-2 NA TRBV13 NA CASSFMSGFTRSNYGYTF TGTGCCAGCAGCTTTATGAGTGGTTTCACCCGCTCTAACTATGGCTACACCTTC
TRBJ1-5 NA TRBV27 TRBD1 CASSFRDRVHRGNQPQHF TGTGCCAGCAGTTTCCGGGACAGGGTACATAGGGGCAATCAGCCCCAGCATTTT
TRBJ1-2 NA TRBV2 TRBD1 CASSDWTGTEGYTF TGTGCCAGCAGTGACTGGACAGGCACGGAAGGCTACACCTTC
TRBJ2-2 NA TRBV19 TRBD1 CASTPTGDLRGELFF TGTGCCAGTACCCCGACAGGGGACCTAAGAGGGGAGCTGTTTTTT
TRBJ2-2 NA TRBV5-4 NA CASSFDGVFTGELFF TGTGCCAGCAGTTTCGACGGGGTTTTCACCGGGGAGCTGTTTTTT
TRBJ1-1 NA TRBV19 NA CASSPWGDSNTEAFF TGTGCCAGTAGTCCCTGGGGGGATTCGAACACTGAAGCTTTCTTT
TRBJ2-1 NA TRBV5-1 TRBD2 CASRTSGAYNEQFF TGCGCCAGCAGGACTAGCGGGGCTTACAATGAGCAGTTCTTC
TRBJ1-4 NA TRBV27 NA CASSLSSIPSEKLFF TGTGCCAGCAGTTTATCGAGCATTCCAAGCGAAAAACTGTTTTTT
TRBJ2-5 NA TRBV2 TRBD1 CASSLQGLESKETQYF TGTGCCAGCAGTTTACAGGGGTTGGAGAGTAAGGAGACCCAGTACTTC
TRBJ2-5 NA TRBV6-1 TRBD2 CASGLAGVETQYF TGTGCCAGCGGACTAGCGGGAGTAGAGACCCAGTACTTC
TRBJ2-1 NA TRBV30 NA CAWSGERPQPLFF TGTGCCTGGAGCGGGGAGCGCCCTCAACCTCTGTTCTTC
TRBJ2-2 NA TRBV4-1 NA CASSQVIRRLSTTGELFF TGCGCCAGCAGCCAAGTAATTCGAAGACTGAGTACTACCGGGGAGCTGTTTTTT
TRBJ2-2 NA TRBV9 NA CASSSDPSAYTGELFF TGTGCCAGCAGCTCAGACCCTAGCGCCTACACCGGGGAGCTGTTTTTT
TRBJ2-7 NA TRBV10-3 TRBD1 CATGTGGLEQYF TGTGCCACCGGGACAGGGGGACTCGAGCAGTACTTC
TRBJ2-1 NA TRBV9 NA CASSVSLEQFF TGTGCCAGCAGCGTTTCCCTGGAGCAGTTCTTC
TRBJ2-1 NA TRBV7-3 TRBD2 CASSSPVSLAGGRYENEQFF TGTGCCAGCAGCTCGCCGGTTTCGCTAGCGGGAGGGAGGTATGAGAATGAGCAGTTCTTC
TRBJ1-1 NA TRBV30 TRBD1 CAWSPGQGEAFF TGTGCCTGGAGTCCGGGACAGGGGGAAGCTTTCTTT
TRBJ2-1 NA TRBV6-5 NA CASSYSRLVSFNEQFF TGTGCCAGCAGTTACTCGAGACTAGTTAGCTTCAATGAGCAGTTCTTC
TRBJ1-4 NA TRBV10-3 NA CAISDLGEKLFF TGTGCCATCAGTGACCTCGGTGAAAAACTGTTTTTT
TRBJ1-1 few TRBV4-1 NA CASSERGGTEAFF TGCGCCAGCAGCGAAAGGGGTGGCACTGAAGCTTTCTTT
TRBJ2-1 NA TRBV19 TRBD2 CASSITSGARGEQFF TGTGCCAGTAGTATAACTAGCGGGGCCCGAGGTGAGCAGTTCTTC
TRBJ2-1 NA TRBV13 TRBD2 CASSNLAGDEQFF TGTGCCAGCAGCAACCTAGCGGGTGATGAGCAGTTCTTC
TRBJ2-5 NA TRBV7-3 NA CASSLIIGESETQYF TGTGCCAGCAGCTTGATCATTGGGGAGAGTGAGACCCAGTACTTC
TRBJ2-7 NA TRBV19 TRBD2 CASRPSGSVFGEQYF TGTGCCAGTAGACCTAGCGGGAGCGTCTTTGGCGAGCAGTACTTC
TRBJ2-3 NA TRBV6-5 TRBD1 CASSPSGQGTDTQYF TGTGCCAGCAGTCCTTCGGGACAGGGAACAGATACGCAGTATTTT
TRBJ1-5 NA TRBV5-4 NA CASSPGLRQPQHF TGTGCCAGCAGCCCAGGGCTGCGTCAGCCCCAGCATTTT
TRBJ2-7 NA TRBV5-4 NA CASSAQGLLYF TGTGCCAGCAGCGCGCAGGGGTTGTTGTACTTC
TRBJ2-7 NA TRBV7-9 NA CASSPGDGSYEQYF TGTGCCAGCAGCCCGGGGGACGGATCCTACGAGCAGTACTTC